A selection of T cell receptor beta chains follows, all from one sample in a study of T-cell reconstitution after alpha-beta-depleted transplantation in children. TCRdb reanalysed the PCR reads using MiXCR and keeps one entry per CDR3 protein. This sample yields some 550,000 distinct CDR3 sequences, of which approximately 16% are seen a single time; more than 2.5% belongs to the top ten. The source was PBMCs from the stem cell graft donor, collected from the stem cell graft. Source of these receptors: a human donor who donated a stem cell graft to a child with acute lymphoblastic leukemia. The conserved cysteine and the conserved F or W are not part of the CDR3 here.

CDR3aa: ASSPHTATNEKLF
v_gene: TRBV7-9
j_gene: TRBJ1-4

CDR3aa: SVGGGAAPYEQY
v_gene: TRBV29-1
j_gene: TRBJ2-7

CDR3aa: SARIGSDTQY
v_gene: TRBV20-1
j_gene: TRBJ2-3

CDR3aa: ASSAHGTGIYEQY
v_gene: TRBV19
j_gene: TRBJ2-7

CDR3aa: AWRNAPPRESHNEQF
v_gene: TRBV30
j_gene: TRBJ2-1

CDR3aa: ASSHSDGREQY
v_gene: TRBV5-1
j_gene: TRBJ2-7

CDR3aa: ASRQDRPEAF
v_gene: TRBV7-9
j_gene: TRBJ1-1

CDR3aa: SARATQRGGYT
v_gene: TRBV20-1
j_gene: TRBJ1-2

CDR3aa: ASSLGGTGATDTQY
v_gene: TRBV5-1
j_gene: TRBJ2-3

CDR3aa: ATSRERDTQY
v_gene: TRBV15
j_gene: TRBJ2-3

CDR3aa: ASRWLAGSDTQY
v_gene: TRBV5-1
j_gene: TRBJ2-3

CDR3aa: ASSLVFRTSGQETQY
v_gene: TRBV7-6
j_gene: TRBJ2-5

CDR3aa: ASRQKGTGYT
v_gene: TRBV3-1
j_gene: TRBJ1-2

CDR3aa: ASSRNRGHGNTIY
v_gene: TRBV7-2
j_gene: TRBJ1-3

CDR3aa: ASSLLSGGRPTLNQETQY
v_gene: TRBV5-1
j_gene: TRBJ2-5

CDR3aa: ASSLISQAGEQY
v_gene: TRBV27
j_gene: TRBJ2-7

CDR3aa: ATSSVRERQPQH
v_gene: TRBV24-1
j_gene: TRBJ1-5

CDR3aa: AGSLVADPQETQY
v_gene: TRBV7-2
j_gene: TRBJ2-5

CDR3aa: ASLPTSGNNEQF
v_gene: TRBV5-1
j_gene: TRBJ2-1

CDR3aa: ASSPWTRLRDYGYT
v_gene: TRBV27
j_gene: TRBJ1-2

CDR3aa: ASPGTSSVGGGEQF
v_gene: TRBV6-1
j_gene: TRBJ2-1

CDR3aa: ASSLAAGGFTDTQY
v_gene: TRBV5-1
j_gene: TRBJ2-3

CDR3aa: ASSPLGRSYAQY
v_gene: TRBV27
j_gene: TRBJ2-7

CDR3aa: SAPEDYNEQF
v_gene: TRBV20-1
j_gene: TRBJ2-1

CDR3aa: ASSDARGNTEAF
v_gene: TRBV25-1
j_gene: TRBJ1-1

CDR3aa: ASSQTSGRQYEQF
v_gene: TRBV19
j_gene: TRBJ2-1

CDR3aa: ASSLNRMGNSPLH
v_gene: TRBV5-1
j_gene: TRBJ1-6

CDR3aa: ASSSPVGAGSGANVLT
v_gene: TRBV28
j_gene: TRBJ2-6

CDR3aa: ASSLLVYEQF
v_gene: TRBV7-9
j_gene: TRBJ2-1

CDR3aa: ASSGPGDTQY
v_gene: TRBV5-4
j_gene: TRBJ2-3

CDR3aa: ASSQAGIADYEQY
v_gene: TRBV4-2
j_gene: TRBJ2-7

CDR3aa: ASSVEVGRVYEQY
v_gene: TRBV9
j_gene: TRBJ2-7

CDR3aa: ASSQDGLAASTDTQY
v_gene: TRBV4-1
j_gene: TRBJ2-3

CDR3aa: ASSLGEYNQPQH
v_gene: TRBV12-3/TRBV12-4
j_gene: TRBJ1-5

CDR3aa: AISDLRDTQY
v_gene: TRBV10-3
j_gene: TRBJ2-3

CDR3aa: ASNGRPSYNEQF
v_gene: TRBV12-3/TRBV12-4
j_gene: TRBJ2-1

CDR3aa: ASTSQGVVYTEAF
v_gene: TRBV12-3/TRBV12-4
j_gene: TRBJ1-1

CDR3aa: ASSFGGKETQY
v_gene: TRBV12-3/TRBV12-4
j_gene: TRBJ2-5

CDR3aa: ASTLTSGYNEQF
v_gene: TRBV5-1
j_gene: TRBJ2-1

CDR3aa: ASSLDNSYNEQF
v_gene: TRBV5-1
j_gene: TRBJ2-1

CDR3aa: ASSRGTGGYGYT
v_gene: TRBV5-6
j_gene: TRBJ1-2

CDR3aa: ASTGGGGESQPQH
v_gene: TRBV19
j_gene: TRBJ1-5

CDR3aa: ASSIHQGNIQY
v_gene: TRBV19
j_gene: TRBJ2-4

CDR3aa: AISERAPYQETQY
v_gene: TRBV10-3
j_gene: TRBJ2-5

CDR3aa: ATSGPRHTGNTGELF
v_gene: TRBV24-1
j_gene: TRBJ2-2